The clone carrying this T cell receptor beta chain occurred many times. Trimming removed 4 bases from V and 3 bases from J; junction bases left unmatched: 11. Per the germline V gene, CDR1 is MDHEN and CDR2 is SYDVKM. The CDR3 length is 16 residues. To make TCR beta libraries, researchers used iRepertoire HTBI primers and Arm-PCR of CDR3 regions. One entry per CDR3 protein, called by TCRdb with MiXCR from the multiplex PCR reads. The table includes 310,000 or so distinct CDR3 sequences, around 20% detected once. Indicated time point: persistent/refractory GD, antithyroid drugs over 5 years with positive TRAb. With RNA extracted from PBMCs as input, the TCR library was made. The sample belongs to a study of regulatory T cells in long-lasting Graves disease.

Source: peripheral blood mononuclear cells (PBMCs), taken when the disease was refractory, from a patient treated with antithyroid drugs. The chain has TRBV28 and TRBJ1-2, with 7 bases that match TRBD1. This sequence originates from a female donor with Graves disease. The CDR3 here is CASSSIVTGRHYGYTF. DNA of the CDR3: TGTGCCAGCAGTTCAATCGTGACAGGGCGGCACTATGGCTACACCTTC.